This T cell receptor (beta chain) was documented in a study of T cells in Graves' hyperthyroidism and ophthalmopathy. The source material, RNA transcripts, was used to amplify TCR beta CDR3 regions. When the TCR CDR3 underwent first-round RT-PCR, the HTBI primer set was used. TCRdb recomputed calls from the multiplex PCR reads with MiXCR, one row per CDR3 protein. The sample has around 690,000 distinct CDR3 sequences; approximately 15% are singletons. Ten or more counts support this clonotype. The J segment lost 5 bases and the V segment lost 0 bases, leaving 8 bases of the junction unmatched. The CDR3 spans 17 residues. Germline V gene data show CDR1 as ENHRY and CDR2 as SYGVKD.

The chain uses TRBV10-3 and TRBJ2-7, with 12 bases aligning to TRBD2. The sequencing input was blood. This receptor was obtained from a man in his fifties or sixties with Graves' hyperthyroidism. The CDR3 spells CAISESRTSGTNNEQYF. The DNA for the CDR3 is TGTGCCATCAGTGAGTCTAGGACTAGCGGGACCAATAACGAGCAGTACTTC.